These T cell receptor beta chains were read from a single sample in a study of T cell responses to AZD1222 COVID-19 vaccine. Sequenced by immunoSEQ multiplex PCR; TCRdb stores in-frame clones only, minus some. The data hold under 170,000 clones, with 92% observed a single time. The starting material was peripheral blood, obtained 28 days after the second AZD1222 dose. All receptors derive from an adult who received the AZD1222 COVID-19 vaccine. Both conserved end residues are part of each CDR3. The D gene is left open where the match is weak. Clone size is stated in some rows and not others, as once, few, many or a class when expanded.

NA	TRBV19	TRBJ2-7	NA	CASSTSGTTYEQYF	TGTGCCAGTAGTACCTCCGGGACCACATACGAGCAGTACTTC
NA	TRBV4-3	TRBJ2-4	NA	CASSQVPAVGNIQYF	TGCGCCAGCAGCCAAGTGCCGGCGGTGGGGAACATTCAGTACTTC
NA	TRBV5-1	TRBJ1-4	TRBD1	CASSLGFGTADEKLFF	TGCGCCAGCAGCTTAGGGTTCGGGACAGCAGATGAAAAACTGTTTTTT
NA	TRBV19	TRBJ1-5	NA	CASSLDFSQPQHF	TGTGCCAGTAGTCTCGATTTTAGCCAGCCCCAGCATTTT
NA	TRBV3-1/TRBV3-2	TRBJ1-6	NA	CASSQGDPADSPLHF	TGTGCCAGCAGCCAAGGGGACCCGGCGGATTCACCCCTCCACTTT
NA	TRBV29-1	TRBJ2-7	NA	CSVVPPTSSAAYEQYF	TGCAGCGTTGTTCCCCCCACCTCTAGCGCAGCCTACGAGCAGTACTTC
NA	TRBV18	TRBJ1-3	TRBD1	CASSPRDREIRNTIYF	TGTGCCAGCTCACCACGCGACAGGGAGATCAGAAACACCATATATTTT
NA	TRBV5-5	TRBJ1-2	TRBD1	CASKMGTAEGYTF	TGTGCCAGCAAGATGGGGACAGCAGAGGGCTACACCTTC
NA	TRBV28	TRBJ2-3	NA	CASTRAGTDTQYF	TGTGCCAGCACCCGCGCAGGCACAGATACGCAGTATTTT
NA	TRBV4-3	TRBJ2-7	TRBD2	CASSQDRTSGGLEQYF	TGCGCCAGCAGCCAAGATAGGACTAGCGGCGGTCTCGAGCAGTACTTC
NA	TRBV29-1	TRBJ2-3	TRBD2	CSVESLAGSTDTQYF	TGCAGCGTTGAAAGTCTAGCGGGAAGCACAGATACGCAGTATTTT
NA	TRBV6-2/TRBV6-3	TRBJ2-7	TRBD1	CASSSGQLRYF	TGTGCCAGCAGTTCGGGACAGCTTCGGTACTTC
NA	TRBV9	TRBJ2-3	TRBD2	CASSVDQREPQVTDTQYF	TGTGCCAGCAGCGTAGACCAGCGGGAGCCCCAGGTGACAGATACGCAGTATTTT
NA	TRBV3-1/TRBV3-2	TRBJ2-2	TRBD2	CASSQETAGDTGELFF	TGTGCCAGCAGCCAAGAGACGGCGGGGGACACCGGGGAGCTGTTTTTT
NA	TRBV7-2	TRBJ2-2	TRBD2	CASKTSGGTGELFF	TGTGCCAGCAAAACTAGCGGGGGGACCGGGGAGCTGTTTTTT
NA	TRBV12-3/TRBV12-4	TRBJ1-5	TRBD1	CASRQGVDQPQHF	TGTGCCAGCAGGCAGGGGGTAGATCAGCCCCAGCATTTT
NA	TRBV18	TRBJ2-3	TRBD2	CASSPTSASTDTQYF	TGTGCCAGCTCACCGACTAGCGCAAGCACAGATACGCAGTATTTT
NA	TRBV3-1/TRBV3-2	TRBJ1-4	NA	CASSPGEAREKLFF	TGTGCCAGCAGCCCGGGAGAGGCCCGCGAAAAACTGTTTTTT
NA	TRBV19	TRBJ2-3	NA	CASRPLVLNTDTQYF	TGTGCCAGCCGGCCCTTGGTTCTGAATACAGATACGCAGTATTTT
NA	TRBV29-1	TRBJ2-1	NA	CSAGTYYNEQFF	TGCAGCGCCGGGACCTACTACAATGAGCAGTTCTTC
NA	TRBV3-1/TRBV3-2	TRBJ1-1	NA	CASSQEPGPTNTEAFF	TGTGCCAGCAGCCAGGAACCGGGACCGACGAACACTGAAGCTTTCTTT
NA	TRBV19	TRBJ1-1	NA	CASRLGAVNTEAFF	TGTGCCAGTAGATTAGGGGCGGTGAACACTGAAGCTTTCTTT
NA	TRBV5-1	TRBJ2-1	NA	CAIPDFRSYNEQFF	TGCGCCATCCCAGATTTTCGATCCTACAATGAGCAGTTCTTC
NA	TRBV19	TRBJ2-1	NA	CASSIPSRWQLGSSYNEQFF	TGTGCCAGTAGTATCCCATCGCGGTGGCAGCTCGGTAGCTCCTACAATGAGCAGTTCTTC
NA	TRBV6-6	TRBJ2-3	TRBD2	CASSLSSGNTDTQYF	TGTGCCAGCAGTTTGTCTAGCGGGAACACAGATACGCAGTATTTT
NA	TRBV5-4	TRBJ1-5	NA	CASSLAPGQVCNQPQHF	TGTGCCAGCAGCTTGGCCCCGGGGCAGGTTTGCAATCAGCCCCAGCATTTT
once	TRBV27	TRBJ1-6	TRBD1	CASSYNRDRGNSPLHF	TGTGCCAGCAGTTACAACCGGGACAGGGGAAATTCACCCCTCCACTTT
once	TRBV7-3	TRBJ1-1	NA	CASSLLGRGTEAFF	TGTGCCAGCAGCTTACTGGGGCGAGGCACTGAAGCTTTCTTT
NA	TRBV27	TRBJ1-6	TRBD1	CASRTGTGLSARSYNSPLHF	TGTGCCAGCAGGACCGGGACAGGCCTCTCCGCTCGCTCCTATAATTCACCCCTCCACTTT
NA	TRBV11-2	TRBJ2-1	NA	CASSLRLALEQFF	TGTGCCAGCAGCCTAAGACTGGCTCTTGAGCAGTTCTTC
few	TRBV19	TRBJ2-5	NA	CASSISGWEETQYF	TGTGCCAGTAGTATTTCGGGGTGGGAAGAGACCCAGTACTTC
NA	TRBV3-1/TRBV3-2	TRBJ1-2	NA	CASSQEENYGYTF	TGTGCCAGCAGCCAAGAGGAGAACTATGGCTACACCTTC
NA	TRBV30	TRBJ2-2	NA	CAWSIDSITGELFF	TGTGCCTGGAGTATCGACTCGATCACCGGGGAGCTGTTTTTT
NA	TRBV6-2/TRBV6-3	TRBJ2-3	NA	CASSYGLGGPDTQYF	TGTGCCAGCAGTTACGGCCTAGGGGGTCCGGATACGCAGTATTTT
NA	TRBV19	TRBJ2-2	TRBD2	CASSMGLAQGELFF	TGTGCCAGTTCCATGGGACTAGCGCAAGGGGAGCTGTTTTTT
NA	TRBV29-1	TRBJ2-5	NA	CSGGGQQETQYF	TGCAGCGGGGGGGGACAGCAAGAGACCCAGTACTTC
NA	TRBV6-1	TRBJ1-5	NA	CASSEWGGDDQPQHF	TGTGCCAGCAGTGAATGGGGGGGGGACGATCAGCCCCAGCATTTT
NA	TRBV18	TRBJ1-4	NA	CASSPARGSLTPEKLFF	TGTGCCAGCTCACCAGCTAGGGGGAGCCTAACTCCGGAAAAACTGTTTTTT
NA	TRBV7-2	TRBJ1-4	NA	CASSPTSEKLFF	TGTGCCAGCAGCCCAACTTCCGAAAAACTGTTTTTT
few	TRBV5-1	TRBJ1-2	NA	CASSLEDNLYTF	TGCGCCAGCAGCCTCGAGGACAACCTCTACACCTTC
few	TRBV24-1	TRBJ1-5	NA	CATSGQPQHF	TGTGCCACCAGTGGTCAGCCCCAGCATTTT
NA	TRBV9	TRBJ1-4	NA	CASSVDVQGLSEKLFF	TGTGCCAGCAGCGTAGACGTACAGGGCCTCTCTGAAAAACTGTTTTTT
few	TRBV11-2	TRBJ1-6	TRBD1	CASSASGRQGAYNSPLHF	TGTGCCAGCAGCGCAAGTGGTCGCCAGGGGGCCTATAATTCACCCCTCCACTTT
NA	TRBV7-2	TRBJ1-1	NA	CASSLLGGDTEAFF	TGTGCCAGCAGCTTACTGGGGGGGGACACTGAAGCTTTCTTT
NA	TRBV3-1/TRBV3-2	TRBJ2-5	TRBD2	CASSQGLAGETQYF	TGTGCCAGCAGCCAAGGGCTAGCGGGAGAGACCCAGTACTTC
NA	TRBV3-1/TRBV3-2	TRBJ1-2	NA	CASSQQAAVYGYTF	TGTGCCAGCAGCCAACAGGCGGCAGTCTATGGCTACACCTTC
NA	TRBV4-2	TRBJ2-7	TRBD2	CASSQETSGRKYEQYF	TGTGCCAGCAGCCAAGAAACTAGCGGGAGGAAATACGAGCAGTACTTC
NA	TRBV5-4	TRBJ1-1	NA	CASSLGQPMNTEAFF	TGTGCCAGCAGCTTGGGACAGCCCATGAACACTGAAGCTTTCTTT
once	TRBV19	TRBJ1-2	NA	CASSMQGRDYGYTF	TGTGCCAGTAGTATGCAGGGGCGCGACTATGGCTACACCTTC
NA	TRBV7-9	TRBJ1-1	NA	CASSLVGPKAPNTEAFF	TGTGCCAGCAGCTTAGTAGGGCCTAAAGCCCCGAACACTGAAGCTTTCTTT
NA	TRBV7-9	TRBJ1-1	TRBD1	CASSSGQGASEAFF	TGTGCCAGCAGCTCGGGACAGGGGGCCTCTGAAGCTTTCTTT